The 24 T cell receptor beta chains reported below all come from one sample, sequenced in a study of T cell responses to AZD1222 COVID-19 vaccine. Here immunoSEQ multiplex PCR was the method, and the copy in TCRdb shows in-frame clones only, minus some. The sample comprises some 150,000 clones, around 86% of which are singletons, and around 4.1% rests with the top ten. The sequenced sample was peripheral blood, obtained on day 0 of MenACWY control vaccination. These receptors were taken from an adult in good health.

V usage is TRBV5-4 and J usage is TRBJ2-3, with D perhaps TRBD1 or TRBD2 (5 bases each). The germline V gene encodes CDR1 SGHNT and CDR2 YYREEE (reference sequence). V dropped 10 bases and J dropped 1 base, with 10 bases sitting between them. CDR3 size: 12 residues. The CDR3 sequence: CAHGAGTDTQYF. CDR3 coding DNA: TGTGCCCACGGGGCGGGCACAGATACGCAGTATTTT.

This rearrangement joins TRBV9 to TRBJ2-1, with 10 positions matching TRBD2. V lost 3 bases to trimming and J lost 3 bases; unmatched junction nucleotides: 12. Germline-derived CDR1 and CDR2 are SGDLS and YYNGEE. The CDR3 extends over 18 amino acids. CDR3 loop: CASSEERGGPQGYNEQFF. The CDR3 DNA follows: TGTGCCAGCAGCGAGGAGCGGGGGGGCCCCCAGGGCTACAATGAGCAGTTCTTC. The entire variable domain, with the rest obtained from reference TRBV9 and TRBJ2-1, is as follows: DSGVTQTPKHLITATGQRVTLRCSPRSGDLSVYWYQQSLDQGLQFLIQYYNGEERAKGNILERFSAQQFPDLHSELNLSSLELGDSALYFCASSEERGGPQGYNEQFFGPGTRLTVL.

As for this clone: A read error may account for a junction end that differs from germline. The chain combines TRBV5-1 with TRBJ1-6, with D unresolved. This CDR3 spans 16 amino acids. CDR1 and CDR2 from the germline V gene are SGHRS and YFSETQ. CDR3 sequence reads: CAGSLDGRSYNSPLHF. The CDR3 DNA reads TGCGCCGGCAGCTTGGATGGCCGCTCCTATAATTCACCCCTCCACTTT.

The rearrangement links TRBV5-5 to TRBJ2-3; no clear D gene. CDR3 length: 13 amino acids. V dropped 0 bases and J dropped 7 bases, with 9 bases sitting between them. Germline V gene sequence: CDR1 SGHKS, CDR2 YYEKEE (reference sequence). CDR3 residues: CASSLGPLHTQYF. The DNA of the CDR3 is TGTGCCAGCAGCTTGGGTCCCCTACATACGCAGTATTTT.

The V and J genes are TRBV28 and TRBJ2-1; D remains ambiguous. The V and J ends lost 7 bases and 0 bases respectively, with 7 bases between them. Germline V gene lookup returns CDR1 MDHEN and CDR2 SYDVKM. This CDR3 has 13 residues. CDR3 DNA sequence: TGTGCCAGCACTGGAAGCTCCTACAATGAGCAGTTCTTC. This translates into CASTGSSYNEQFF.

The genes are TRBV7-9 and TRBJ2-6; 8 bases fit TRBD1. The germline gives CDR1 SEHNR, CDR2 FQNEAQ (reference sequence). This CDR3 spans 16 amino acids. With V trimmed by 5 bases and J by 2 bases, 5 bases remained unmatched. CDR3 loop: CASSKNRGTGANVLTF. In nucleotides, the CDR3 is TGTGCCAGCAGCAAGAACAGGGGGACTGGGGCCAACGTCCTGACTTTC.

This clone turned up a few times. This chain joins TRBV7-9 and TRBJ2-1; unclear D gene. From germline, CDR1 is SEHNR and CDR2 FQNEAQ (reference sequence). V lost 0 bases to trimming and J lost 3 bases, with 6 bases between them. The CDR3 has 14 amino acids. CDR3 nucleotides: TGTGCCAGCAGCTTAGCAGGGTACTACAATGAGCAGTTCTTC. It codes for CASSLAGYYNEQFF.

The CDR3 sequence: CASRDLAGVSQETQYF. The CDR3 nucleotides are TGTGCCAGCAGAGATCTAGCGGGGGTTTCCCAAGAGACCCAGTACTTC. The chain combines TRBV2 with TRBJ2-5; 10 bases fit TRBD2. CDR3 length: 16 residues. Germline loops: CDR1 SNHLY, CDR2 FYNNEI. V shed 6 bases, J shed 1 base, and the junction held 8 bases outside the gene matches.

The J gene is TRBJ2-2, the V gene TRBV18, with D perhaps matching TRBD1 (5 bases). The CDR3 runs 17 residues. Trimming shortened V by 2 bases and J by 3 bases, and 16 bases separated the two germline ends. Germline V gene data show CDR1 as KGHSH and CDR2 as LQKENI. CDR3 residues: CASSPWAQDQYTGELFF. CDR3 bases: TGTGCCAGCTCACCATGGGCACAGGACCAATACACCGGGGAGCTGTTTTTT.

This clone has just a few counts. The gene calls are TRBV9 and TRBJ2-1; 8 bases agree with TRBD2. The germline CDR1 and CDR2 sequences are SGDLS and YYNGEE. V lost 0 bases, J lost 1 base, and 3 bases stayed unmatched. The CDR3 covers 16 residues. This CDR3 is CASSVEAGDSYNEQFF. DNA for the CDR3: TGTGCCAGCAGCGTAGAAGCGGGGGATTCCTACAATGAGCAGTTCTTC.

This clone has only a few counts. This rearrangement joins TRBV5-1 to TRBJ1-2; D may be TRBD1 (5 bases). The V gene lost 6 bases and the J gene lost 2 bases, with 11 bases spanning the gap. The CDR3 has 13 amino acids. The V gene's germline CDR1 is SGHRS and CDR2 YFSETQ. CDR3 in amino acids: CASTPGQNYGYTF. DNA of the CDR3: TGCGCCAGCACCCCGGGGCAGAACTATGGCTACACCTTC.

This chain joins TRBV27 and TRBJ2-3; D possibly corresponds to TRBD2 (5 bases). The germline gives CDR1 MNHEY, CDR2 SMNVEV (reference sequence). Trimming cost V 5 bases and J 4 bases, with 19 bases left between them. This CDR3 is built from 16 residues. In nucleotides, the CDR3 is TGTGCCAGCAGTCCGTATGGGAGTATCACGGCAGATACGCAGTATTTT. Protein sequence: CASSPYGSITADTQYF.

The rearrangement joins TRBV6-6 to TRBJ1-3; D is ambiguous. This CDR3 comprises 16 residues. Trimming left V 0 bases short and J 2 bases short, with 11 bases between. The germline CDR1 and CDR2 sequences are MNHNY and SVGAGI (reference sequence). CDR3 loop: CASSYSRAKAGNTIYF. CDR3 in DNA: TGTGCCAGCAGTTACTCCCGGGCGAAGGCTGGAAACACCATATATTTT.

The chain carries TRBV27 and TRBJ1-2; the D gene is possibly TRBD1 (6 bases). V gave up 6 bases and J gave up 5 bases, with 19 bases separating them. In germline, CDR1 is MNHEY, CDR2 SMNVEV (reference sequence). This CDR3 spans 15 amino acids. CDR3 DNA sequence: TGTGCCAGCAGGCCGACCTCGGGGGCTGAGTATGGCTACACCTTC. It is translated as CASRPTSGAEYGYTF.

The CDR3 here is CASSFQGAGNTIYF. The CDR3 DNA reads as TGTGCCAGCAGTTTCCAGGGAGCTGGAAACACCATATATTTT. V usage is TRBV5-5 and J usage is TRBJ1-3; D is possibly TRBD1 (5 bases). The CDR3 sequence is 14 residues long. The V gene's germline CDR1 is SGHKS and CDR2 YYEKEE (reference sequence). V was trimmed by 5 bases and J by 2 bases, leaving 11 bases between them.

The CDR3 DNA reads as TGTGCCAGCAGTTACTCCGGGACTAGCCACCAAGAGACCCAGTACTTC. Amino acids: CASSYSGTSHQETQYF. The chain joins TRBV6-2 or TRBV6-3 to TRBJ2-5; 9 bases are a match to TRBD2. The V gene end was trimmed by 0 bases and the J gene end by 0 bases; junction bases not matched to a gene: 2. Germline V gives CDR1 MNHEY, CDR2 SVGEGT. CDR3 length: 16 residues.

This chain links TRBV24-1 with TRBJ2-5, with TRBD2 matching 9 bases. Germline CDR1 and CDR2: KGHDR and SFDVKD. The CDR3 totals 16 residues. V trimming: 2 bases; J trimming: 1 base; junction bases outside the gene matches: 4. CDR3 sequence reads: CATSDSLRGGQETQYF. The CDR3, as DNA: TGTGCCACCAGTGATTCCCTGCGGGGGGGCCAAGAGACCCAGTACTTC.

V is TRBV7-8 and J is TRBJ1-4, with D perhaps matching TRBD1 (6 bases). Germline assignment: CDR1 SGHVS and CDR2 FQNEAQ. The CDR3 covers 14 residues. The V and J ends lost 7 bases and 3 bases respectively, with 12 bases between them. In DNA, the CDR3 is TGTGCCAGCACAACAGGGCGGCCTAATGAAAAACTGTTTTTT. Translation: CASTTGRPNEKLFF.

The chain combines TRBV4-1 with TRBJ1-5, with D maybe TRBD1 (5 bases). This CDR3 comprises 16 residues. Trimming took off 2 bases at V and 2 bases at J, with 13 bases between the two ends. CDR1 and CDR2 from the germline V gene are MGHRA and YSYEKL. CDR3 amino acids: CASSQSEGPGNQPQHF. Written as DNA, the CDR3 is TGCGCCAGCAGCCAAAGTGAGGGGCCCGGCAATCAGCCCCAGCATTTT.

The chain links TRBV7-9 to TRBJ2-3, with 7 bases fitting TRBD1. The V gene end was trimmed by 4 bases and the J gene end by 1 base; junction bases not matched to a gene: 5. This CDR3 is 15 amino acids long. CDR1 and CDR2 from the germline V gene are SEHNR and FQNEAQ (reference sequence). The CDR3 DNA follows: TGTGCCAGCAGCTCGGCGACAGGGCGCACAGATACGCAGTATTTT. This codes for CASSSATGRTDTQYF.

Written as DNA, the CDR3 is TGTGCCAGCAGCTTGGGACCCCACGGAGGAAACACCATATATTTT. Translation gives CASSLGPHGGNTIYF. The chain is built from TRBV5-6 and TRBJ1-3; no firm D call. Germline CDR1 is SGHDT and CDR2 is YYEEEE. The CDR3 totals 15 residues. V dropped 0 bases and J dropped 4 bases, with 11 bases sitting between them.

This clone has a handful of counts. The chain recombines TRBV6-6 with TRBJ1-5; D is ambiguous. The V and J ends lost 0 bases and 3 bases respectively, with 9 bases between them. The CDR3 loop spans 15 amino acids. Germline-derived CDR1 and CDR2 are MNHNY and SVGAGI (reference sequence). The CDR3 DNA sequence: TGTGCCAGCAGTTACTCGAATCGCGACAATCAGCCCCAGCATTTT. Translation: CASSYSNRDNQPQHF.

This rearrangement joins TRBV28 to TRBJ1-2; TRBD1 matches at 7 bases. Per the germline V gene, CDR1 is MDHEN and CDR2 is SYDVKM. The length of the CDR3 is 13 residues. The trim removed 4 bases at V and 6 bases at J, leaving 5 bases unmatched. The CDR3 coding sequence is TGTGCCAGCAGTTCACAGGGGAGGGATGGCTACACCTTC. This sequence encodes CASSSQGRDGYTF.

The genes are TRBV2 and TRBJ2-7; 7 bases fit TRBD1. J lost 5 bases, V lost 1 base, and 5 bases had no gene match. CDR3 size: 14 residues. CDR1 SNHLY and CDR2 FYNNEI come from the germline V gene. This chain's CDR3 is CASSEGGTVHEQYV. For the CDR3, the DNA is TGTGCCAGCAGTGAAGGGGGGACAGTTCACGAGCAGTACGTC.